The 11 T cell receptor beta chains in this list originate from one sample, sequenced in a study of cytotoxic CD8 clonotypes in ibrutinib-treated CLL (dated by TCRdb to the early 2020s). Libraries were built with the immunoSEQ multiplex PCR assay. Entries here come from immuneACCESS through TCRdb and include only in-frame sequences with V and J called. Some clones fail to appear in such tables; in the studies checked, an unresolved V gene covers under half of the shortfall, and the cause of the remainder is unknown. This sample lists approximately 320,000 clones; about 61% were detected once. The biggest ten clones account for roughly 6% of the sample. Sequenced material: PBMCs, taken after 36 months of ibrutinib treatment. Receptors were obtained from a human donor with chronic lymphocytic leukemia.

This clone was observed a handful of times. The chain carries TRBV28 and TRBJ2-7; a possible D gene is TRBD2 (5 bases). Germline V lookup: CDR1 MDHEN, CDR2 SYDVKM. Trimming shortened V by 4 bases and J by 4 bases, and 8 bases separated the two germline ends. CDR3 size: 12 residues. The CDR3 is CASSSGMYEQYF. In nucleotides, the CDR3 is TGTGCCAGCAGTTCCGGGATGTACGAGCAGTACTTC.

The rearrangement uses TRBV7-2 and TRBJ2-7; 7 bases fit TRBD1. J lost 0 bases, V lost 6 bases, and 8 bases had no gene match. This CDR3 is built from 15 residues. Germline CDR1 and CDR2: SGHTA and FQGNSA. The CDR3: CASRDPGQLSYEQYF. CDR3 nucleotides: TGTGCCAGCAGGGACCCGGGACAGCTCTCCTACGAGCAGTACTTC.

This chain links TRBV13 with TRBJ1-1; D is possibly TRBD1 (6 bases). The CDR3 runs 14 residues. V lost 0 bases, J lost 4 bases, and 9 bases lay in between. Germline V lookup: CDR1 PRHDT, CDR2 FYEKMQ (reference sequence). The CDR3 region has the DNA TGTGCCAGCAGCTTAGGGGCCAGGGGCACTGAAGCTTTCTTT. Its translation is CASSLGARGTEAFF.

The chain couples TRBV2 to TRBJ2-7; a possible D gene is TRBD2 (7 bases). The CDR3 runs 14 residues. Germline-derived CDR1 and CDR2 are SNHLY and FYNNEI. V gave up 3 bases and J gave up 4 bases, with 13 bases separating them. The CDR3 region has the DNA TGTGCCAGCAGTGAGGCGGGGGCGGATTACGAGCAGTACTTC. Its protein product is CASSEAGADYEQYF.

The chain employs TRBV4-3 and TRBJ1-4; 7 positions match TRBD1. Trimming took 3 bases from V and 5 from J; bases not matched to a gene: 6. The CDR3 extends over 15 amino acids. Germline V gives CDR1 LGHNA, CDR2 YSLEER. CDR3 nucleotide sequence: TGCGCCAGCAGCCAGACAGGGAGGAAAAATGAAAAACTGTTTTTT. Translated: CASSQTGRKNEKLFF.

The chain joins TRBV28 to TRBJ2-7; 9 bases match TRBD2. V lost 6 bases, J lost 2 bases, and 5 bases stayed unmatched. Germline V CDR1 and CDR2: MDHEN, SYDVKM. The CDR3 is 14 amino acids. CDR3 amino acids: CASRIAGDAYEQYF. For the CDR3, the DNA is TGTGCCAGCAGAATAGCGGGAGACGCCTACGAGCAGTACTTC.

The chain couples TRBV28 to TRBJ1-5; no clear D. CDR3 length equals 13 residues. Germline V gives CDR1 MDHEN, CDR2 SYDVKM. V gave up 8 bases and J gave up 3 bases, with 11 bases separating them. CDR3 region: CASFSGHNQPQHF. CDR3 in DNA: TGTGCCAGCTTCTCGGGCCACAATCAGCCCCAGCATTTT.

The gene calls are TRBV5-1 and TRBJ1-6; the D gene is possibly TRBD1 (6 bases). This CDR3 has 17 amino acids. Germline assignment: CDR1 SGHRS and CDR2 YFSETQ. Trimming pared 3 bases from V and 0 bases from J, leaving 13 bases between. This CDR3 reads CASSSYRDSSYNSPLHF. The CDR3 nucleotides read TGCGCCAGCAGCTCCTACAGGGATAGCTCCTATAATTCACCCCTCCACTTT.

This clone has a handful of counts. The chain employs TRBV7-2 and TRBJ2-5, with D uncertain. V was pared by 0 bases and J by 1 base, with 6 bases between. CDR1 is SGHTA and CDR2 is FQGNSA in the germline V gene. CDR3 length: 14 amino acids. CDR3 sequence: CASSLAGIQETQYF. The CDR3 bases are TGTGCCAGCAGCTTAGCAGGGATCCAAGAGACCCAGTACTTC. The whole variable domain, filled in from reference TRBV7-2 and TRBJ2-5, reads GAGVSQSPSNKVTEKGKDVELRCDPISGHTALYWYRQSLGQGLEFLIYFQGNSAPDKSGLPSDRFSAERTGGSVSTLTIQRTQQEDSAVYLCASSLAGIQETQYFGPGTRLLVL.

The chain recombines TRBV10-3 with TRBJ1-2; D call uncertain. V was shortened by 6 bases and J by 0 bases, with 14 bases between the two germline ends. There are 15 residues in the CDR3. Germline values: CDR1 ENHRY, CDR2 SYGVKD. CDR3: CAIRGGQDSNYGYTF. The CDR3 region has the DNA TGTGCCATCAGGGGCGGGCAGGACTCTAACTATGGCTACACCTTC.

There are a few counts of this clone. Other DNA variants within this sample encode the same CDR3. The J gene is TRBJ2-5, the V gene TRBV10-2; TRBD1 matches 7 bases. V lost 5 bases, J lost 5 bases, and 5 bases stayed unmatched. The CDR3 is 13 residues long. Germline assignment: CDR1 WSHSY and CDR2 SAAADI. DNA for the CDR3: TGCGCCAGCAGTCAGACAGGGCTCGAGACCCAGTACTTC. This translates into CASSQTGLETQYF.